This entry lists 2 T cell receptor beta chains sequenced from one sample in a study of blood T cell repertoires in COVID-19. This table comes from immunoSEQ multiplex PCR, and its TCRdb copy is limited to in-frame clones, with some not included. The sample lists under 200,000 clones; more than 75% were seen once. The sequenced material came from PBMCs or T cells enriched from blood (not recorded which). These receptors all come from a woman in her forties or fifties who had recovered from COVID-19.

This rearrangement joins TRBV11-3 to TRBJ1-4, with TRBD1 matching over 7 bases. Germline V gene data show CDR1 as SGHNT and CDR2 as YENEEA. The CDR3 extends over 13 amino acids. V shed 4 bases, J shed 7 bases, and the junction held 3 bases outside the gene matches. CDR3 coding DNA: TGTGCCAGCAGCTACGGGACAGTTGAAAAACTGTTTTTT. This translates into CASSYGTVEKLFF.

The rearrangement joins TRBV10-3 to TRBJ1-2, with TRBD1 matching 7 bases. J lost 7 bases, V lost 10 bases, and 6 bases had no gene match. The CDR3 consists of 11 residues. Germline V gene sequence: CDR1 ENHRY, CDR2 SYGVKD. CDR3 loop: CATQTGFGYTF. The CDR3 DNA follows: TGTGCCACTCAGACAGGGTTTGGCTACACCTTC.